This entry concerns a single T cell receptor beta chain. What it binds is unknown. Method: immunoSEQ multiplex PCR; TCRdb's copy keeps in-frame clones and lacks some. The repertoire consists of about 2.1 million clones, with about 94% occurring once and the leading ten covering less than 2%. This record belongs to a study of shared clonotypes between healthy human individuals. Findings and limits, study-wide: Incomplete sequencing of sorted subsets was indicated by rarefaction despite large depth.

Terminally differentiated effector memory CD45RA+ cells were excluded from the naive CD8 cells, which were CD45RO-negative and positively selected for CCR7. All donors were healthy HIV-negative adults lacking recent acute infections or vaccinations. Sequencing input: naive CD8+ T cells from PBMCs. The clonotype was recovered from a young man in good health. Some clones in this sample may be carry-over from other donors' samples.

The CDR3, as DNA: TGTGCCAGCAACATGGGGAGTGGCAATCAGCCCCAGCATTTT. Translation: CASNMGSGNQPQHF. This chain joins TRBV28 and TRBJ1-5; D not certain. Germline CDR1 reads MDHEN; CDR2 reads SYDVKM. Deletions cut 7 bases from V and 2 bases from J, with 12 bases between. This CDR3 is built from 14 residues.